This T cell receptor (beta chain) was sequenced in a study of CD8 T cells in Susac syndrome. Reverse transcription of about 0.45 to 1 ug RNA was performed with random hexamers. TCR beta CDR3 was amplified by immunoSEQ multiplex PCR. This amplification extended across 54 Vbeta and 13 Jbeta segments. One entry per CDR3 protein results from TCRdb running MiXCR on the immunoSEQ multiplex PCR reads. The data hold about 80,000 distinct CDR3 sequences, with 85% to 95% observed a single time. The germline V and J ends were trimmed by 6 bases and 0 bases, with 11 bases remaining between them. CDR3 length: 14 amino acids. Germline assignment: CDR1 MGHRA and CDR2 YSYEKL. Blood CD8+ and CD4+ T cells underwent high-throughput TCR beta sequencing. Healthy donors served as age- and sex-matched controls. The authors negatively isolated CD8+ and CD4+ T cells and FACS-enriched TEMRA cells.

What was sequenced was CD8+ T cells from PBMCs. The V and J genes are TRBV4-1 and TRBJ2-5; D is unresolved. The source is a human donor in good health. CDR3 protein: CASSRVGYQETQYF. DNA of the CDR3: TGCGCCAGCAGTCGTGTAGGGTACCAAGAGACCCAGTACTTC.